This TCR beta chain was retrieved from a study of cytotoxic CD8 clonotypes in ibrutinib-treated CLL. Regarding the study as a whole: Public clonotypes (which were uncommon) either contracted or remained stable on treatment.

The CDR3 consists of 14 residues. Trimming at V came to 0 bases and at J to 6 bases, leaving 3 bases not matched to a gene. Germline CDR1 and CDR2: SGHTS and YDEGEE. Comment on this clone: The antigen is unknown.

Assay used: immunoSEQ multiplex PCR; TCRdb lists only in-frame clones, some missing. Here the sample spans hundreds of thousands of clones, about three quarters being singletons. The receptor's source is a human donor with chronic lymphocytic leukemia. The starting material was PBMCs, obtained after 24 months of ibrutinib treatment. The rearrangement uses TRBV5-8 and TRBJ1-5, with 7 bases that match TRBD1. DNA for the CDR3: TGTGCCAGCAGCTTGGAGGGGGCAGGTCAGCCCCAGCATTTT. This encodes CASSLEGAGQPQHF.